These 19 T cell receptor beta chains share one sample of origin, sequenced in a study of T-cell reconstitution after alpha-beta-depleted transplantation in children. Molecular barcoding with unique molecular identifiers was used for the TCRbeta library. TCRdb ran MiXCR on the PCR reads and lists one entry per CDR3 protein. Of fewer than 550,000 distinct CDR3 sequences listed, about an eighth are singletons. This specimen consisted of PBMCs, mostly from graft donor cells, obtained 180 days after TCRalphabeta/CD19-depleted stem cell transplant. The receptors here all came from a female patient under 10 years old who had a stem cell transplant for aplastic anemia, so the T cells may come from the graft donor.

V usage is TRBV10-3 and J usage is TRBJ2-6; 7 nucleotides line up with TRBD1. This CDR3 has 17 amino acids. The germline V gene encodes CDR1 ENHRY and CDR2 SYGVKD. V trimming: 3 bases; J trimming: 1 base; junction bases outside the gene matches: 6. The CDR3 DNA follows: TGTGCCATCAGTGATTTGACAGGGTCGTCTGGGGCCAACGTCCTGACTTTC. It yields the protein CAISDLTGSSGANVLTF.

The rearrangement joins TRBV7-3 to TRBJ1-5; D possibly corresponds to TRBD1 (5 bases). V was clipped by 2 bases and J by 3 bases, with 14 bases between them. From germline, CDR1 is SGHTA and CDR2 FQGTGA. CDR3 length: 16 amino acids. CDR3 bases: TGTGCCAGCAGCTTACACTGGGGGAGCATCAATCAGCCCCAGCATTTT. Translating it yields CASSLHWGSINQPQHF.

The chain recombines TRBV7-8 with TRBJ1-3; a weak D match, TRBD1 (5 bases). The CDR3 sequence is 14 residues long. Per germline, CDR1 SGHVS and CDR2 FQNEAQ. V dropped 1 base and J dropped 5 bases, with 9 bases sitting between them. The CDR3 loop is CASSLDGGRNTIYF. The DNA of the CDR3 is TGTGCCAGCAGCTTAGATGGGGGTCGAAACACCATATATTTT.

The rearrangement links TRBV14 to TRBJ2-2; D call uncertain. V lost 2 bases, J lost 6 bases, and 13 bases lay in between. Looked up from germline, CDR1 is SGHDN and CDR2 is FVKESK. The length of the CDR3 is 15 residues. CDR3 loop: CASSQLIMSSGELFF. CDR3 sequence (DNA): TGTGCCAGCAGCCAACTGATTATGTCCTCCGGGGAGCTGTTTTTT.

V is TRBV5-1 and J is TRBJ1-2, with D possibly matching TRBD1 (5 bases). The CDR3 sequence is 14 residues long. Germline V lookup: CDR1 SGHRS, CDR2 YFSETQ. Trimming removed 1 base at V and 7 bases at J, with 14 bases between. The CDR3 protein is CASSLFQGLSGYTF. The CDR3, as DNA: TGCGCCAGCAGCTTGTTCCAGGGTTTAAGTGGCTACACCTTC.

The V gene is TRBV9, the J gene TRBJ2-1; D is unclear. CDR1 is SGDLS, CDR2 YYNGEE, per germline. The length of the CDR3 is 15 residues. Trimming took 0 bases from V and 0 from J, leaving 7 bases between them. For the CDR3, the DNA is TGTGCCAGCAGCGTAGCGGGCCTCTCCTACAATGAGCAGTTCTTC. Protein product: CASSVAGLSYNEQFF.

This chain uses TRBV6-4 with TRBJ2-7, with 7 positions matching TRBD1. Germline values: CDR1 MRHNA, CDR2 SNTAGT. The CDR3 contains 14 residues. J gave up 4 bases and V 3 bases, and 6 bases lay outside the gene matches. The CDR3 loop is CASSEVNRGYEQYF. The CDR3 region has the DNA TGTGCCAGCAGTGAGGTGAACAGGGGATACGAGCAGTACTTC.

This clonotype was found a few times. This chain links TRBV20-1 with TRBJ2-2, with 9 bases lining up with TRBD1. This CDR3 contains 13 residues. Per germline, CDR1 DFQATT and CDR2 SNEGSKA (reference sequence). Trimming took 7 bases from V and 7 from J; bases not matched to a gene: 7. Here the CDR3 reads CSGPGTGSGELFF. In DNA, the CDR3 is TGCAGTGGGCCCGGGACAGGGAGCGGGGAGCTGTTTTTT.

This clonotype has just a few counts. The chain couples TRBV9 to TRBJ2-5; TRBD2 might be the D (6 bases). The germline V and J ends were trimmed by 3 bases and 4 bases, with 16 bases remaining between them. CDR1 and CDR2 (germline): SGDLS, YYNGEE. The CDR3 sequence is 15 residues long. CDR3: CASSGSGGFGETQYF. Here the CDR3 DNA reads TGTGCCAGCAGCGGTAGCGGAGGGTTTGGAGAGACCCAGTACTTC.

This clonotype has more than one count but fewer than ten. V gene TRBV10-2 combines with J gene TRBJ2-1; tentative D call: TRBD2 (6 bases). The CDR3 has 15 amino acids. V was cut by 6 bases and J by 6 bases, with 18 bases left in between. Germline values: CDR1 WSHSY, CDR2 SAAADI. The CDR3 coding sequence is TGCGCCAGCAGGAACTTTGTGGAGGGCCTCAATGAGCAGTTCTTC. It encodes CASRNFVEGLNEQFF.

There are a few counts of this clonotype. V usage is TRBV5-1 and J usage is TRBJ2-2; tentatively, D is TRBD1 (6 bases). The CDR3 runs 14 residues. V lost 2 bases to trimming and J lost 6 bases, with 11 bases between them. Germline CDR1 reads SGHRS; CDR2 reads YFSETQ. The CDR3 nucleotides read TGCGCCAGCAGCTTCGACAGGCCGGCCGGGGAGCTGTTTTTT. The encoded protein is CASSFDRPAGELFF.

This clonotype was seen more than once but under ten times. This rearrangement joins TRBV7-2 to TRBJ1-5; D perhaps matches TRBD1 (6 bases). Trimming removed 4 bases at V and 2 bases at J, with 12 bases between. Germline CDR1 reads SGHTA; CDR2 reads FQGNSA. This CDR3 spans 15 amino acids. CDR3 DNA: TGTGCCAGCAGCTCACAGGGCTTCGGCAATCAGCCCCAGCATTTT. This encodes CASSSQGFGNQPQHF.

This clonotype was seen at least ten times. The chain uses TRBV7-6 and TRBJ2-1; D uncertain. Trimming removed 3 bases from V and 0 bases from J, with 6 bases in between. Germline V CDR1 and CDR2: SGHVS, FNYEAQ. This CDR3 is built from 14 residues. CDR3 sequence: CASSFHSSYNEQFF. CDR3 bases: TGTGCCAGCAGCTTCCACAGCTCCTACAATGAGCAGTTCTTC. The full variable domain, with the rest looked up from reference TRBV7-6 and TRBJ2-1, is GAGVSQSPRYKVTKRGQDVALRCDPISGHVSLYWYRQALGQGPEFLTYFNYEAQQDKSGLPNDRFSAERPEGSISTLTIQRTEQRDSAMYRCASSFHSSYNEQFFGPGTRLTVL.

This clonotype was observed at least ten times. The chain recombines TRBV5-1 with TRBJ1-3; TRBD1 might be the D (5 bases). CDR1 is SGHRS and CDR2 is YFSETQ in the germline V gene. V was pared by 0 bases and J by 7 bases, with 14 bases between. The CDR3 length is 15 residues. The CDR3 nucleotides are TGCGCCAGCAGCTTGGAAGGGGAAGTCGGGAACACCATATATTTT. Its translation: CASSLEGEVGNTIYF.

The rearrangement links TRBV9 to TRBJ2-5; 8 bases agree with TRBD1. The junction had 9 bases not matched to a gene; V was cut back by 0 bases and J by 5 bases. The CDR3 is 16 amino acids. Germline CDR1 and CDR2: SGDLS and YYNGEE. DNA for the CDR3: TGTGCCAGCAGCGTAGTACAGGGGGGCTCGGGCGAGACCCAGTACTTC. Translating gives CASSVVQGGSGETQYF.

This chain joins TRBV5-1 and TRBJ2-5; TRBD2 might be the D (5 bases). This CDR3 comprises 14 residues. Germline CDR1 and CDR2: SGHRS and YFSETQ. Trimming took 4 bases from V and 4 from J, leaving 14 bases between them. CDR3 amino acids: CASSAGAWVETQYF. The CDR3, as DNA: TGCGCCAGCAGCGCGGGTGCTTGGGTAGAGACCCAGTACTTC.

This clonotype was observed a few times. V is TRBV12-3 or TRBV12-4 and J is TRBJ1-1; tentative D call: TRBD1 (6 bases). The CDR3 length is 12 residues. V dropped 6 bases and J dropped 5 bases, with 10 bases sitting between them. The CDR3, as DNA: TGTGCCAGCAGCCCGGACAGTACTGAAGCTTTCTTT. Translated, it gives CASSPDSTEAFF.

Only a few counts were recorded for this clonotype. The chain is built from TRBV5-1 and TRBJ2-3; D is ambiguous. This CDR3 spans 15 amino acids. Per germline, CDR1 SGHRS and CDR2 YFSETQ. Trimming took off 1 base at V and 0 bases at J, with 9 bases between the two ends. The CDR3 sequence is CASSLPVGSTDTQYF. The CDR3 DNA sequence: TGCGCCAGCAGCTTGCCGGTTGGGAGCACAGATACGCAGTATTTT.

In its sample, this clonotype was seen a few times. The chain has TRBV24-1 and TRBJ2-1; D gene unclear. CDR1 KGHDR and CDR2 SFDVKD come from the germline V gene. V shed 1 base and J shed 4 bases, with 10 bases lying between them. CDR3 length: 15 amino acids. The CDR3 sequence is CATSDFPGIYNEQFF. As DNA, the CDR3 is TGTGCCACCAGTGATTTCCCAGGAATTTACAATGAGCAGTTCTTC.